This entry lists 26 T cell receptor beta chains sequenced from one sample in a study of molecular identifiers for immune sequencing clone quantification (dated by TCRdb to 2016 to 2019). The library was prepared using PCR. Sequencer: Illumina HiSeq 4000. Using fastp trimming at Q25 and MiXCR clonotype assembly, TCRdb reanalyzed the public sequencing data and kept in-frame beta chains. Rows matching on CDR3 protein sequence are summarized as one entry with the most common DNA and genes. The sample table contains 460,000 or so distinct CDR3 sequences; only one count was recorded for about 20% of them. The ten most abundant clones make up under 0.85% of the sample. Specimen: naive CD8+ T cells from blood, with Jurkat cell RNA spiked in. Taken with the paper, the label for cell subset or site translates to: FACS-sorted CD8+CD4-CCR7+CD45RA+ naive T cells. The source is a human donor in good health. Some libraries in this study had Jurkat cell RNA spiked in.

Points on this clonotype: A read error may explain this, as a much larger clone is one base away. Without the conserved terminal phenylalanine or tryptophan, this CDR3 likely stems from a read error. The V gene is TRBV28, the J gene TRBJ2-5; no definite D call. Trimming left V 2 bases short and J 1 base short, with 11 bases between. The germline CDR1 and CDR2 sequences are MDHEN and SYDVKM. CDR3 length equals 15 residues. The chain's CDR3 is CASSLGSYSQETQYL. For the CDR3, the DNA is TGTGCCAGCAGTTTAGGTTCTTACAGCCAAGAGACCCAGTACCTC.

This clonotype was counted only a few times. The J gene is TRBJ2-3, the V gene TRBV11-2; TRBD2 matches 9 bases. The CDR3 consists of 19 residues. Per the germline V gene, CDR1 is SGHAT and CDR2 is FQNNGV. V shed 4 bases, J shed 2 bases, and the junction held 16 bases outside the gene matches. The CDR3 reads CASSSTRWASGDHTDTQYF. The CDR3 bases are TGTGCCAGCAGCTCGACCCGGTGGGCTAGCGGGGATCACACAGATACGCAGTATTTT.

This clonotype has more than one count but fewer than ten. The V gene is TRBV20-1, the J gene TRBJ2-2; TRBD2 agrees at 11 bases. CDR1 DFQATT and CDR2 SNEGSKA come from the germline V gene (reference sequence). Trimming at V came to 5 bases and at J to 1 base, leaving 3 bases not matched to a gene. This CDR3 spans 15 amino acids. CDR3 sequence: CSAGTSGVNTGELFF. The CDR3 coding sequence is TGCAGTGCTGGGACTAGCGGAGTGAACACCGGGGAGCTGTTTTTT.

The chain couples TRBV29-1 to TRBJ1-2, with a tentative D call TRBD1 (5 bases). Trimming pared 5 bases from V and 7 bases from J, leaving 20 bases between. CDR1 is SQVTM, CDR2 ANQGSEA, per germline. This CDR3 region has 14 residues. The CDR3 nucleotides are TGCAGCGTTAATGGCGGGACGGCTTCTTGTGGCTACACCTTC. It is translated as CSVNGGTASCGYTF.

This clonotype was observed a single time. Its ends do not fully match the called genes, so a read error is possible. The J gene is TRBJ2-2, the V gene TRBV6-2 or TRBV6-3; the D is unclear. CDR1 is MNHEY and CDR2 is SVGEGT in the germline V gene. The CDR3 is 14 residues long. CDR3 loop: CAGSRTANTGELFF. The CDR3 DNA sequence: TGTGCCGGCAGTCGGACGGCGAATACCGGGGAGCTGTTTTTT.

The rearrangement joins TRBV6-6 to TRBJ1-2; 7 nucleotides agree with TRBD1. This CDR3 is 15 amino acids long. V dropped 4 bases and J dropped 2; count of bases not matched to a gene: 7. Germline-derived CDR1 and CDR2 are MNHNY and SVGAGI (reference sequence). The CDR3 here is CASSSMSGGNYGYTF. In DNA, the CDR3 is TGTGCCAGCAGTTCCATGTCAGGGGGGAACTATGGCTACACCTTC.

Ten or more counts support this clonotype. The V gene is TRBV20-1, the J gene TRBJ2-3, with 16 nucleotides matching TRBD2. V gave up 0 bases and J gave up 5 bases; unmatched junction bases: 5. The CDR3 length is 17 residues. From germline, CDR1 is DFQATT and CDR2 SNEGSKA (reference sequence). As DNA, the CDR3 is TGCAGTGCTAGAGAGGGACTAGCGGGAGGGCCAGGAGATACGCAGTATTTT. This codes for CSAREGLAGGPGDTQYF.

The V call is TRBV7-3, the J call TRBJ2-1, with TRBD1 matching over 9 bases. Germline trimming cut 4 bases from V and 7 bases from J; bases unmatched to any gene: 8. The germline gives CDR1 SGHTA, CDR2 FQGTGA. The CDR3 is made up of 15 amino acids. DNA for the CDR3: TGTGCCAGCAGCTCCACCGGGACAGGGACAAATGAGCAGTTCTTC. Translated, it gives CASSSTGTGTNEQFF.

As for this clonotype: At one boundary the junction diverges from the germline segment, which might be a read error. The rearrangement uses TRBV28 and TRBJ2-5, with D perhaps matching TRBD2 (5 bases). The CDR3 has 13 residues. Germline loops: CDR1 MDHEN, CDR2 SYDVKM. CDR3 residues: CASTPEVQETQHF. The CDR3 region has the DNA TGTGCCAGCACCCCGGAGGTTCAAGAGACCCAGCACTTC.

This sequence joins TRBV3-1 and TRBJ2-2; D not resolved. Per the germline V gene, CDR1 is LGHDT and CDR2 is YNNKEL (reference sequence). V shed 0 bases and J shed 1 base, with 15 bases lying between them. The CDR3 consists of 18 residues. The CDR3 reads CASSQDSTYTLNTGELFF. CDR3 nucleotides: TGTGCCAGCAGCCAAGATTCGACCTACACACTGAACACCGGGGAGCTGTTTTTT.

The V call is TRBV20-1, the J call TRBJ1-1; no definite D call. Per germline, CDR1 DFQATT and CDR2 SNEGSKA (reference sequence). The CDR3 covers 13 residues. Trimming shortened V by 7 bases and J by 3 bases, and 15 bases separated the two germline ends. The CDR3 nucleotides read TGCAGTGTCCCTAGTGAGTGGCACACTGAAGCTTTCTTT. It specifies CSVPSEWHTEAFF.

As regards this clonotype: Germline is not matched at one junction end, which may reflect a read error. The chain combines TRBV5-3 with TRBJ2-7, with D uncertain. TRBV5-3 is known as an ORF, though its function is uncertain. The CDR3 sequence is 15 residues long. CDR3 loop: CASSLGLSYSYEQYF. In DNA form, the CDR3 reads TGTGCCAGCAGCTTAGGGCTTTCCTACTCCTACGAGCAGTACTTC.

This clonotype was observed at least ten times. The rearrangement links TRBV7-2 to TRBJ1-2, with 9 bases matching TRBD1. The V gene's germline CDR1 is SGHTA and CDR2 FQGNSA. The CDR3 loop spans 15 amino acids. Germline trimming cut 2 bases from V and 7 bases from J; bases unmatched to any gene: 8. The CDR3 DNA reads TGTGCCAGCAGCTTACGGGACAGGGCTCCCAGTGGCTACACCTTC. Translated: CASSLRDRAPSGYTF.

This clonotype was seen ten or more times. The rearrangement uses TRBV15 and TRBJ2-3; no clear D. Germline V gene data show CDR1 as LNHNV and CDR2 as YYDKDF (reference sequence). The CDR3 loop spans 15 amino acids. V dropped 5 bases and J dropped 2 bases, with 14 bases sitting between them. The chain's CDR3 is CATSPSIWSTDTQYF. CDR3 DNA: TGTGCCACCAGCCCGTCAATTTGGTCCACAGATACGCAGTATTTT.

On this clonotype itself: The CDR3 end shows no conserved phenylalanine or tryptophan, and so a read error is likely. This chain uses TRBV29-1 with TRBJ2-7; D gene uncertain. Between the trimmed V and J ends, which lost 2 bases and 2 bases, there was a span of 10 bases. The germline V gene encodes CDR1 SQVTM and CDR2 ANQGSEA. This CDR3 contains 13 residues. The chain's CDR3 is CSVEIGKPYEQYL. CDR3 DNA: TGCAGCGTTGAAATCGGCAAACCCTACGAGCAGTACTTA.

The V and J genes are TRBV7-6 and TRBJ2-2; 10 nucleotides align to TRBD2. This CDR3 has 17 residues. V lost 5 bases to trimming and J lost 6 bases; unmatched junction nucleotides: 12. CDR1 and CDR2 from the germline V gene are SGHVS and FNYEAQ. The CDR3 here is CASSLRTSGGGAGELFF. The CDR3 DNA sequence: TGTGCCAGCAGCCTCCGGACTAGCGGAGGCGGGGCCGGGGAGCTGTTTTTT.

This clonotype was counted a few times. This rearrangement joins TRBV19 to TRBJ2-7, with D maybe TRBD2 (5 bases). Germline assignment: CDR1 LNHDA and CDR2 SQIVND (reference sequence). Deletions cut 3 bases from V and 0 bases from J, with 18 bases between. The CDR3 covers 17 residues. The CDR3 DNA is TGTGCCAGTAGTATTCGCGCCCCCGGGGATTACTCCTACGAGCAGTACTTC. Protein sequence: CASSIRAPGDYSYEQYF.

The J gene is TRBJ2-3, the V gene TRBV10-1; no clear D gene. The CDR3 totals 17 residues. The V end was cut by 1 base, the J end by 4 bases, with 18 bases between. Germline CDR1 WNHNN, CDR2 SYGVQD (reference sequence). Here the CDR3 DNA reads TGCGCCAGCAGTGAGTTACCGTCCTTCGATGGATCAGATACGCAGTATTTT. Translation gives CASSELPSFDGSDTQYF.

This clonotype has a handful of counts. The genes are TRBV5-1 and TRBJ1-2, with TRBD1 matching over 8 bases. Per germline, CDR1 SGHRS and CDR2 YFSETQ. Trimming took 3 bases from V and 5 from J; bases not matched to a gene: 9. This CDR3 is 15 amino acids long. This CDR3 reads CASSSDGQGAYGYTF. The DNA for the CDR3 is TGCGCCAGCAGCTCGGACGGGCAGGGGGCTTATGGCTACACCTTC. Based on the CDR3 plus reference TRBV5-1 and TRBJ1-2, the full variable domain is KAGVTQTPRYLIKTRGQQVTLSCSPISGHRSVSWYQQTPGQGLQFLFEYFSETQRNKGNFPGRFSGRQFSNSRSEMNVSTLELGDSALYLCASSSDGQGAYGYTFGSGTRLTVV.

On this clonotype itself: The junction and the germline gene differ at one end; a read error may be behind it. The V call is TRBV7-9, the J call TRBJ2-5; no firm D call. Germline V CDR1 and CDR2: SEHNR, FQNEAQ (reference sequence). CDR3 length: 14 amino acids. DNA of the CDR3: TGTGCCAGCAGCCCGGCGTATGAGAAAGAGACCCAGTCCTTC. The encoded protein is CASSPAYEKETQSF.

This clonotype was seen only a few times. The chain links TRBV27 to TRBJ1-6; D remains unclear. V gave up 4 bases and J gave up 5 bases, with 3 bases separating them. The CDR3 has 12 residues. CDR1 is MNHEY and CDR2 is SMNVEV in the germline V gene (reference sequence). CDR3 nucleotides: TGTGCCAGCAGTTACAATAATTCACCCCTCCACTTT. This gives the protein CASSYNNSPLHF.

This clonotype has just one count. The V and J genes are TRBV27 and TRBJ2-7, with a possible D match to TRBD1 (6 bases). Germline assignment: CDR1 MNHEY and CDR2 SMNVEV (reference sequence). With 2 bases removed from V and 5 bases from J, the gap between germline ends came to 13 bases. The CDR3 is 14 residues long. CDR3 sequence (DNA): TGTGCCAGCAGTTTAAAGGGGGTAGCCCACGAGCAGTACTTC. Its translation is CASSLKGVAHEQYF.

On this clonotype: In this CDR3 the conserved last residue, phenylalanine or tryptophan, is missing, so a read error is likely. The chain has TRBV7-2 and TRBJ2-7; D gene ambiguous. The CDR3 runs 13 residues. Germline V gene lookup returns CDR1 SGHTA and CDR2 FQGNSA. As DNA, the CDR3 is TGTGCCAGCAGCTCGTTTCCGAACTACAAGCAGTACCTC. Protein sequence: CASSSFPNYKQYL.

V usage is TRBV11-2 and J usage is TRBJ2-1; weak D call: TRBD2 (5 bases). Germline CDR1 and CDR2: SGHAT and FQNNGV. This CDR3 has 15 residues. V was clipped by 7 bases and J by 2 bases, with 15 bases between them. The CDR3 spells CASTPPGYTYNEQFF. The DNA for the CDR3 is TGTGCCAGCACCCCTCCGGGGTACACCTACAATGAGCAGTTCTTC. The variable domain in full, completed from reference TRBV11-2 and TRBJ2-1, reads EAGVAQSPRYKIIEKRQSVAFWCNPISGHATLYWYQQILGQGPKLLIQFQNNGVVDDSQLPKDRFSAERLKGVDSTLKIQPAKLEDSAVYLCASTPPGYTYNEQFFGPGTRLTVL.

The chain recombines TRBV19 with TRBJ1-5; 7 bases match TRBD1. The CDR3 is made up of 19 amino acids. Germline V CDR1 and CDR2: LNHDA, SQIVND (reference sequence). J was trimmed by 0 bases and V by 9 bases; bases with no gene match: 20. The CDR3 DNA reads as TGTGCCAGCTCATCAACGGGACAGTTTCGTAGGTATAGCAATCAGCCCCAGCATTTT. It is translated as CASSSTGQFRRYSNQPQHF.

This clonotype was counted only a few times. The rearrangement joins TRBV28 to TRBJ2-5, with D perhaps matching TRBD1 or TRBD2 (5 bases each). The CDR3 totals 16 residues. The germline V and J ends were trimmed by 6 bases and 5 bases, with 22 bases remaining between them. CDR1 is MDHEN, CDR2 SYDVKM, per germline. CDR3 coding DNA: TGTGCCAGCAGCGGGGCGTTAGTAGCTTTGGTGGAGACCCAGTACTTC. Protein sequence: CASSGALVALVETQYF.